A selection of T cell receptor beta chains follows, all from one sample in a study of T cell changes during pregnancy in multiple sclerosis. Sequencing used immunoSEQ multiplex PCR; TCRdb keeps in-frame clones, though not all of them. The sample records 70,000 to 90,000 clones, over 80% being singletons. The sequencing used PBMCs, collected in the first trimester of pregnancy. These TCRs come from a female donor in good health, serving as a control in a pregnancy study. Some clones in this sample may be carry-over from other donors' samples. Both conserved end residues are part of each CDR3. The order of the fields is CDR3 DNA, CDR3 protein, V gene, J gene, clone size, D gene. A D gene is named only where the DNA matches it firmly. Part of the rows lack a size; the others show once, few, many or a class for expanded clones.

CDR3nt: TGTGCCAGCAGCTTAAGTAGGGGACAGAGAGCTAACTATGGCTACACCTTC
CDR3aa: CASSLSRGQRANYGYTF
v_gene: TRBV7-3
j_gene: TRBJ1-2
abundance: -
d_gene: TRBD1

CDR3nt: TGTGCCAGCAGTTACTCAGCAGGGCACATATATTTT
CDR3aa: CASSYSAGHIYF
v_gene: TRBV6-6
j_gene: TRBJ1-3
abundance: -
d_gene: -

CDR3nt: TGTGCCATCACCCCTCAGGGGGGAGGTGTTTCAAACACCGGGGAGCTGTTTTTT
CDR3aa: CAITPQGGGVSNTGELFF
v_gene: TRBV10-3
j_gene: TRBJ2-2
abundance: -
d_gene: -

CDR3nt: TGTGCCAGCAGCTTATTTGGTCTAGCGGGGAAGGGCACAGATACGCAGTATTTT
CDR3aa: CASSLFGLAGKGTDTQYF
v_gene: TRBV7-6
j_gene: TRBJ2-3
abundance: -
d_gene: TRBD2

CDR3nt: TGTGCCAGCAGCTCCGGAAGGACTTTGAACACTGAAGCTTTCTTT
CDR3aa: CASSSGRTLNTEAFF
v_gene: TRBV7-8
j_gene: TRBJ1-1
abundance: -
d_gene: -

CDR3nt: TGTGCCAGCAGCTTCTATTCTAATGAGCAGTTCTTC
CDR3aa: CASSFYSNEQFF
v_gene: TRBV11-2
j_gene: TRBJ2-1
abundance: -
d_gene: -

CDR3nt: TGCAGTGCCCCTCGACAGGCAGGGGCTTTCTTT
CDR3aa: CSAPRQAGAFF
v_gene: TRBV20-1
j_gene: TRBJ1-1
abundance: -
d_gene: -

CDR3nt: TGTGCCAGCAGTTTAGGGACAGGGGGCAATCAGCCCCAGCATTTT
CDR3aa: CASSLGTGGNQPQHF
v_gene: TRBV27
j_gene: TRBJ1-5
abundance: once
d_gene: TRBD1

CDR3nt: TGTGCCAGCAGAGAACCAGGGGGCGGTAGTATAGACTATGGCTACACCTTC
CDR3aa: CASREPGGGSIDYGYTF
v_gene: TRBV28
j_gene: TRBJ1-2
abundance: -
d_gene: TRBD1

CDR3nt: TGTGCCAGCTCACCCCGAGCCACAGATACGCAGTATTTT
CDR3aa: CASSPRATDTQYF
v_gene: TRBV18
j_gene: TRBJ2-3
abundance: -
d_gene: -

CDR3nt: TGTGCCAGCAGCTTAGCACAGGTATCCTCGAACACCGGGGAGCTGTTTTTT
CDR3aa: CASSLAQVSSNTGELFF
v_gene: TRBV7-9
j_gene: TRBJ2-2
abundance: -
d_gene: -

CDR3nt: TGTGCCAGCAGCCGGGCAGGGGAGCAGTTCTTC
CDR3aa: CASSRAGEQFF
v_gene: TRBV12-1
j_gene: TRBJ2-1
abundance: -
d_gene: -

CDR3nt: TGTGCCACTTACACCCCCGGGAATAGGTTCTACGAGCAGTACTTC
CDR3aa: CATYTPGNRFYEQYF
v_gene: TRBV28
j_gene: TRBJ2-7
abundance: -
d_gene: -

CDR3nt: TGTGCCAGCAGTTTATATCAGGGCCTGAGCTCCTATAATTCACCCCTCCACTTT
CDR3aa: CASSLYQGLSSYNSPLHF
v_gene: TRBV28
j_gene: TRBJ1-6
abundance: -
d_gene: -

CDR3nt: TGTGCCAGCCCTACCGAACAGGGGAATAATGGCTACACCTTC
CDR3aa: CASPTEQGNNGYTF
v_gene: TRBV6-4
j_gene: TRBJ1-2
abundance: -
d_gene: TRBD1

CDR3nt: TGTGCCAGCAGGACACCCCCGGGACAGGGATTTTCCTACGAGCAGTACTTC
CDR3aa: CASRTPPGQGFSYEQYF
v_gene: TRBV13
j_gene: TRBJ2-7
abundance: -
d_gene: TRBD1

CDR3nt: TGTGCCAGCAGTGAAATTCGCCAAGAGACCCAGTACTTC
CDR3aa: CASSEIRQETQYF
v_gene: TRBV6-1
j_gene: TRBJ2-5
abundance: once
d_gene: -

CDR3nt: TGTGCCAGCAGGGTCGGGGCTAGCGGGAGTGGCAGTGAGCAGTTCTTC
CDR3aa: CASRVGASGSGSEQFF
v_gene: TRBV28
j_gene: TRBJ2-1
abundance: -
d_gene: TRBD2

CDR3nt: TGCAGTGCTAGTAACAGCTATGGCTACACCTTC
CDR3aa: CSASNSYGYTF
v_gene: TRBV20-1
j_gene: TRBJ1-2
abundance: -
d_gene: -

CDR3nt: TGTGCCAGCAGCTTAGGTCCGGGAAAGTCCGGGGAGCTGTTTTTT
CDR3aa: CASSLGPGKSGELFF
v_gene: TRBV7-2
j_gene: TRBJ2-2
abundance: -
d_gene: -

CDR3nt: TGTGCCAGCAGCTTAGAGCCGGGACAGGACTACGAGCAGTACTTC
CDR3aa: CASSLEPGQDYEQYF
v_gene: TRBV11-1
j_gene: TRBJ2-7
abundance: -
d_gene: TRBD1

CDR3nt: TGTGCCAGCAGCTTCGGACAGGGAGCGAGGCCCCTCCACTTT
CDR3aa: CASSFGQGARPLHF
v_gene: TRBV5-6
j_gene: TRBJ1-6
abundance: few
d_gene: TRBD1

CDR3nt: TGTGCCAGCTCACGAGGAGACAGGGTCCCGATTCAGTACTTC
CDR3aa: CASSRGDRVPIQYF
v_gene: TRBV18
j_gene: TRBJ2-4
abundance: -
d_gene: TRBD1

CDR3nt: TGCGCCAGCAGCTTGGTGAACGGGGGGGAAGAGACCCAGTACTTC
CDR3aa: CASSLVNGGEETQYF
v_gene: TRBV5-1
j_gene: TRBJ2-5
abundance: -
d_gene: TRBD2

CDR3nt: TGTGCCAGCTCACTACAACCTAGCACAGATACGCAGTATTTT
CDR3aa: CASSLQPSTDTQYF
v_gene: TRBV18
j_gene: TRBJ2-3
abundance: -
d_gene: -

CDR3nt: TGTGCCAGCAGCGTAGGTAGCGGGAGCTCTGAGCAGTTCTTC
CDR3aa: CASSVGSGSSEQFF
v_gene: TRBV9
j_gene: TRBJ2-1
abundance: -
d_gene: TRBD2

CDR3nt: TGCGCCAGCAGCCAAGCATCGGGACAGGGGGCCGATACGCAGTATTTT
CDR3aa: CASSQASGQGADTQYF
v_gene: TRBV4-1
j_gene: TRBJ2-3
abundance: once
d_gene: TRBD1

CDR3nt: TGTGCCTCCGGGACAGGAGTATACAATGAGCAGTTCTTC
CDR3aa: CASGTGVYNEQFF
v_gene: TRBV28
j_gene: TRBJ2-1
abundance: -
d_gene: TRBD1

CDR3nt: TGTGCCAGCAGCGCCGACAGGGGGATGAACAATGAGCAGTTCTTC
CDR3aa: CASSADRGMNNEQFF
v_gene: TRBV7-8
j_gene: TRBJ2-1
abundance: -
d_gene: TRBD1

CDR3nt: TGTGCCAGCTCACCCGGGACAGGGAAAGAGACCCAGTACTTC
CDR3aa: CASSPGTGKETQYF
v_gene: TRBV18
j_gene: TRBJ2-5
abundance: -
d_gene: TRBD1

CDR3nt: TGCGCCAGCAGCCGACTACAGGGATACTATGGCTACACCTTC
CDR3aa: CASSRLQGYYGYTF
v_gene: TRBV4-1
j_gene: TRBJ1-2
abundance: -
d_gene: -

CDR3nt: TGTGCCAGCAGCCCGCCGGGTGCGGGAGTGGGGCGTACGCAGTATTTT
CDR3aa: CASSPPGAGVGRTQYF
v_gene: TRBV11-3
j_gene: TRBJ2-3
abundance: once
d_gene: TRBD2

CDR3nt: TGTGCCAGCAGCAAGACAGGGGAACTCTATGGCTACACCTTC
CDR3aa: CASSKTGELYGYTF
v_gene: TRBV14
j_gene: TRBJ1-2
abundance: -
d_gene: TRBD1

CDR3nt: TGTGCCAGCAGCCCCGCCGGGGGTAGCGGGGTCGAGCAGTACTTC
CDR3aa: CASSPAGGSGVEQYF
v_gene: TRBV4-2
j_gene: TRBJ2-7
abundance: -
d_gene: TRBD2

CDR3nt: TGTGCCAGTAGTATCGGGACAGGGAGGACCGGGGAGCTGTTTTTT
CDR3aa: CASSIGTGRTGELFF
v_gene: TRBV19
j_gene: TRBJ2-2
abundance: -
d_gene: TRBD1

CDR3nt: TGTGCCAGCTCAGTGGGACAGGGGTACGAGCAGTACTTC
CDR3aa: CASSVGQGYEQYF
v_gene: TRBV18
j_gene: TRBJ2-7
abundance: few
d_gene: TRBD1

CDR3nt: TGCGCCAGCAGCCAAGGGGAAACAGGGACCTACGAGCAGTACTTC
CDR3aa: CASSQGETGTYEQYF
v_gene: TRBV4-1
j_gene: TRBJ2-7
abundance: -
d_gene: -

CDR3nt: TGTGCCAGCTCACCACCATCCGGCGGGATTGGGGATACGCAGTATTTT
CDR3aa: CASSPPSGGIGDTQYF
v_gene: TRBV18
j_gene: TRBJ2-3
abundance: -
d_gene: -

CDR3nt: TGTGCCAGCAGCTTGACTAGCGGGACCAATGAGCAGTTCTTC
CDR3aa: CASSLTSGTNEQFF
v_gene: TRBV5-4
j_gene: TRBJ2-1
abundance: -
d_gene: TRBD2

CDR3nt: TGTGCCAGCAGCCTCGACTCGGCGAATTCACCCCTCCACTTT
CDR3aa: CASSLDSANSPLHF
v_gene: TRBV5-6
j_gene: TRBJ1-6
abundance: -
d_gene: -

CDR3nt: TGTGCCAGCAGCTTTTATGGGACAGATAATCAGCCCCAGCATTTT
CDR3aa: CASSFYGTDNQPQHF
v_gene: TRBV5-5
j_gene: TRBJ1-5
abundance: -
d_gene: TRBD1

CDR3nt: TGTGCCAGCAGTGGACAGGGCGGTGAAAAACTGTTTTTT
CDR3aa: CASSGQGGEKLFF
v_gene: TRBV25-1
j_gene: TRBJ1-4
abundance: once
d_gene: TRBD1

CDR3nt: TGTGCCTGGAGTGGTAGCTCCTATAATTCACCCCTCCACTTT
CDR3aa: CAWSGSSYNSPLHF
v_gene: TRBV30
j_gene: TRBJ1-6
abundance: -
d_gene: -

CDR3nt: TGTGCCAGCAGCGTAGCCGGTGAGGGCTACACCTTC
CDR3aa: CASSVAGEGYTF
v_gene: TRBV9
j_gene: TRBJ1-2
abundance: -
d_gene: -

CDR3nt: TGTGCCAGCAGTTTCCCCTGGGGTAGCGGGGGGACTCAGTACTTC
CDR3aa: CASSFPWGSGGTQYF
v_gene: TRBV28
j_gene: TRBJ2-7
abundance: -
d_gene: TRBD2

CDR3nt: TGCGCCAGCAGAATCACAGGGTTAGACGTGGTCGGCTACACCTTC
CDR3aa: CASRITGLDVVGYTF
v_gene: TRBV5-1
j_gene: TRBJ1-2
abundance: once
d_gene: -